One and the same sample provided the 15 T cell receptor beta chains below, sequenced in a study. TCRdb reanalysed the reads using MiXCR and keeps one entry per CDR3 protein. The data show around 15,000 distinct CDR3 sequences, around 35% seen once. Sequenced input: blood. These receptor sequences come from a human donor.

This clonotype rates as medium-sized. The V call is TRBV6-5, the J call TRBJ1-5; maybe TRBD1 (6 bases). Germline loops: CDR1 MNHEY, CDR2 SVGAGI. Trimming left V 0 bases short and J 5 bases short, with 8 bases between. The CDR3 is 14 residues long. The CDR3 spells CASSYSGGYQPQHF. The DNA of the CDR3 is TGTGCCAGCAGTTACTCAGGGGGGTATCAGCCCCAGCATTTT.

As regards this clonotype: A much larger clone lies one base from this, so it may be a read error. V is TRBV4-1 and J is TRBJ1-1; no firm D call. This CDR3 has 16 amino acids. Germline lookup yields CDR1 MGHRA and CDR2 YSYEKL. Deletions cut 3 bases from V and 1 base from J, with 15 bases between. The CDR3 sequence is CASSHRHGAWNTEAFF. The CDR3 DNA sequence: TGCGCCAGCAGCCACAGACATGGCGCCTGGAACACTGAAGCTTTCTTT.

This clonotype is categorized as medium-sized. The rearrangement links TRBV20-1 to TRBJ2-7; 10 bases line up with TRBD2. From germline, CDR1 is DFQATT and CDR2 SNEGSKA (reference sequence). The CDR3 totals 15 residues. Losses at the gene ends were 3 bases for V and 1 base for J; bases not matched to a gene: 6. The CDR3 region has the DNA TGCAGTGCTAGTGCTAGCGGGAGCATATCCTACGAGCAGTACTTC. As protein: CSASASGSISYEQYF.

V gene TRBV30 combines with J gene TRBJ1-6; no clear D. Germline V CDR1 and CDR2: GTSNPN, SVGIG (reference sequence). CDR3 size: 12 residues. V shed 3 bases and J shed 0 bases, with 0 bases lying between them. In DNA form, the CDR3 reads TGTGCCTGGAGCTCCTATAATTCACCCCTCCACTTT. It yields the protein CAWSSYNSPLHF.

This chain links TRBV4-3 with TRBJ2-7, with 7 bases lining up with TRBD1. In germline, CDR1 is LGHNA, CDR2 YSLEER. This CDR3 contains 20 residues. V shed 0 bases, J shed 0 bases, and the junction held 17 bases outside the gene matches. The CDR3: CASSQDPGRGRITSSYEQYF. The CDR3, as DNA: TGCGCCAGCAGCCAAGATCCTGGCAGGGGGAGAATAACGAGCTCCTACGAGCAGTACTTC.

This clonotype was observed a handful of times. The rearrangement uses TRBV20-1 and TRBJ2-2; D unclear. This CDR3 contains 14 residues. V lost 0 bases, J lost 2 bases, and 7 bases lay in between. Germline assignment: CDR1 DFQATT and CDR2 SNEGSKA (reference sequence). Here the CDR3 DNA reads TGCAGTGCTAGAGATCACCACAACACCGGGGAGCTGTTTTTT. It is translated as CSARDHHNTGELFF.

To note about this clonotype: A single base separates this from a much larger clone, so it may be a read error. The CDR3 DNA follows: TGCGCCAGCAGCCAAGAGGCAGACTACGAGCAGTACTTC. It yields the protein CASSQEADYEQYF. The chain joins TRBV4-3 to TRBJ2-7; unclear D gene. Germline loops: CDR1 LGHNA, CDR2 YSLEER. Trimming took 0 bases from V and 3 from J, leaving 6 bases between them. CDR3 size: 13 residues.

By its share, this clonotype is medium-sized. This chain uses TRBV4-3 with TRBJ1-2; weak D call: TRBD1 (5 bases). Germline CDR1 is LGHNA and CDR2 is YSLEER. The germline V and J ends were trimmed by 3 bases and 3 bases, with 8 bases remaining between them. The CDR3 is 13 amino acids. In nucleotides, the CDR3 is TGCGCCAGCAGCCAGACAGCCTACTATGGCTACACCTTC. Protein product: CASSQTAYYGYTF.

The chain recombines TRBV4-1 with TRBJ1-2; TRBD1 matches 7 bases. The CDR3 loop spans 16 amino acids. Germline CDR1 MGHRA, CDR2 YSYEKL. V shed 0 bases and J 4 bases; nucleotides not matched to a gene: 8. The CDR3 sequence is CASSQEPWRDSYGYTF. In DNA form, the CDR3 reads TGCGCCAGCAGCCAAGAACCATGGAGGGACAGCTATGGCTACACCTTC.

This chain uses TRBV4-2 with TRBJ1-2; D is undetermined. Looked up from germline, CDR1 is LGHNA and CDR2 is YNFKEQ. Trimming pared 0 bases from V and 12 bases from J, leaving 20 bases between. The CDR3 consists of 15 residues. In DNA form, the CDR3 reads TGTGCCAGCAGCCAAGATCAATACAGAGTCTCTGGAAACACCTTC. This codes for CASSQDQYRVSGNTF.

This clonotype was seen ten or more times. This chain joins TRBV18 and TRBJ2-3; the D gene is possibly TRBD1 (6 bases). Trimming pared 1 base from V and 3 bases from J, leaving 17 bases between. Germline loops: CDR1 KGHSH, CDR2 LQKENI. There are 17 residues in the CDR3. The CDR3 DNA sequence: TGTGCCAGCTCACCACTGCAGGGGCGCGCGAGTACAGATACGCAGTATTTT. This sequence encodes CASSPLQGRASTDTQYF. Complete variable domain (other parts from reference TRBV18 and TRBJ2-3): NAGVMQNPRHLVRRRGQEARLRCSPMKGHSHVYWYRQLPEEGLKFMVYLQKENIIDESGMPKERFSAEFPKEGPSILRIQQVVRGDSAAYFCASSPLQGRASTDTQYFGPGTRLTVL.

By share, this clonotype counts as medium-sized (0.01 to 0.1%). The chain recombines TRBV30 with TRBJ2-7; D is undetermined. The CDR3 length is 11 residues. The germline gives CDR1 GTSNPN, CDR2 SVGIG (reference sequence). Trimming left V 0 bases short and J 6 bases short, with 6 bases between. This CDR3 is CAWSVRVEQYF. CDR3 bases: TGTGCCTGGAGTGTACGGGTCGAGCAGTACTTC.

This clonotype was observed a handful of times. The V gene is TRBV6-6, the J gene TRBJ1-2, with D perhaps TRBD1 (6 bases). The CDR3 is 16 amino acids. Trimming stripped 2 bases from V and 4 bases from J, with 17 bases between. CDR1 MNHNY and CDR2 SVGAGI come from the germline V gene (reference sequence). The CDR3 DNA sequence: TGTGCCAGCAGTTACGGGGGGGGGCAACGCAGCTATGGCTACACCTTC. Protein: CASSYGGGQRSYGYTF.

V is TRBV30 and J is TRBJ2-1, with 9 bases that match TRBD2. The CDR3 has 14 amino acids. CDR1 and CDR2 (germline): GTSNPN, SVGIG (reference sequence). The J segment lost 7 bases and the V segment lost 1 base, leaving 5 bases of the junction unmatched. The CDR3 is CAWSGLAGHNEQFF. The CDR3 bases are TGTGCCTGGAGTGGTCTAGCGGGACATAATGAGCAGTTCTTC.

This clonotype was seen ten or more times. The V gene is TRBV4-3, the J gene TRBJ1-1; no clear D gene. The length of the CDR3 is 14 residues. The V gene's germline CDR1 is LGHNA and CDR2 YSLEER. V lost 3 bases and J 0 bases, leaving 8 bases between the germline ends. CDR3 nucleotide sequence: TGCGCCAGCAGCCAGCAGACGATGAACACTGAAGCTTTCTTT. It specifies CASSQQTMNTEAFF.